The rows below give T cell receptor beta chains drawn from one sample of a study of blood T cell repertoires in COVID-19. Only in-frame clones appear in the TCRdb table, and some are missing; sequencing was by immunoSEQ multiplex PCR. Of about 430,000 clones in the sample, over 75% were seen once. The sample taken for sequencing was PBMCs or T cells enriched from blood (not recorded which). Receptors originate from a man aged 25-40 years who had recovered from COVID-19. CDR3s include the opening cysteine and the closing phenylalanine or tryptophan. The D gene is left open where the match is weak. Clone sizes are given selectively: once, few, many, or a class where the clone is expanded.

cdr3_length j_call d_call clone_size v_call cdr3_nt cdr3_aa
14 TRBJ1-4 TRBD1 - TRBV7-2 TGTGCCAGCAGCTTATCCAGGGGGAGGGAAAAACTGTTTTTT CASSLSRGREKLFF
14 TRBJ2-3 - - TRBV27 TGTGCCAGCAGTTTAGTCAGTAGCACAGATACGCAGTATTTT CASSLVSSTDTQYF
15 TRBJ2-5 TRBD2 - TRBV27 TGTGCCAGCAGTAGGGGGACTAGCGGGAGGGAGACCCAGTACTTC CASSRGTSGRETQYF
14 TRBJ2-5 TRBD1 - TRBV5-1 TGCGCCAGCAGTTCGACAGGGAGAGGAGAGACCCAGTACTTC CASSSTGRGETQYF
13 TRBJ1-5 - - TRBV6-5 TGTGCCAGCAGTCCTTTCGGGTCCGGGGCCCAGCATTTT CASSPFGSGAQHF
15 TRBJ2-1 - many TRBV6-5 TGTGCCAGCAGTTACTCTGGCCGCTACCGGGATGAGCAGTTCTTC CASSYSGRYRDEQFF
17 TRBJ1-4 TRBD1 - TRBV24-1 TGTGCCACCAGTGATGATGCAACAGGGGAGGCTCGGGAAAAACTGTTTTTT CATSDDATGEAREKLFF
12 TRBJ2-7 - - TRBV12-3/TRBV12-4 TGTGCCAGCAGTTTCCCGGGGGTGAGACCGTACTTC CASSFPGVRPYF
18 TRBJ1-2 TRBD1 - TRBV29-1 TGCAGCGTTGTGGAACCGGGACAGGATGGAAGATTAGGCTATGGCTACACCTTC CSVVEPGQDGRLGYGYTF
14 TRBJ2-7 - - TRBV6-5 TGTGCCAGCAGATCAGGGAATCCCCTTGACGAGCAGTACTTC CASRSGNPLDEQYF
13 TRBJ2-1 TRBD1 - TRBV30 TGTGCCTGGAGGACAGGGCGCATCAATGAGCAGTTCTTC CAWRTGRINEQFF
19 TRBJ1-3 - - TRBV12-5 TGTGCTAGTGGTCACGGGATCGTGAACACGCCGACGGGATTAAACACCATATATTTT CASGHGIVNTPTGLNTIYF
14 TRBJ2-5 TRBD2 - TRBV27 TGTGCCAGCAGTCCTAGCGGCGGGGGAGAGACCCAGTACTTC CASSPSGGGETQYF
15 TRBJ2-1 TRBD1 - TRBV11-1 TGTGCCAGCAGCTCATTAACGAAGACAGGGACCGAGCAGTTCTTC CASSSLTKTGTEQFF
12 TRBJ2-1 - few TRBV14 TGTGCCAGCAGCCCACTGACTACATCCCAGTTCTTC CASSPLTTSQFF
16 TRBJ1-5 TRBD1 - TRBV28 TGTGCCAGCAGTCGACCTGACAGGGGAGGAGGACAGCCCCAGCATTTT CASSRPDRGGGQPQHF
16 TRBJ1-6 - - TRBV5-1 TGCGCCAGCAGTAACGACCCTGAGGGCCTTAATTCACCCCTCCACTTT CASSNDPEGLNSPLHF
15 TRBJ1-4 TRBD1 - TRBV5-1 TGCGCCAGCAGCTTACAGGGGGCATTTGGTGAAAAACTGTTTTTT CASSLQGAFGEKLFF
18 TRBJ2-7 - - TRBV28 TGTGCCAGCAGTTTAAGACTAGGGACGCACTTTCCCAACTACGAGCAGTACTTC CASSLRLGTHFPNYEQYF
16 TRBJ1-5 TRBD1 - TRBV5-5 TGTGCCAGCAGCTTGGGGCAGGGGGTAGGCAATCAGCCCCAGCATTTT CASSLGQGVGNQPQHF
13 TRBJ1-1 - - TRBV18 TGTGCCAGCTCACCAATACAGAACACTGAAGCTTTCTTT CASSPIQNTEAFF
14 TRBJ1-6 - once TRBV28 TGTGCCAGCAGTTCCACCCCAGGGGCATCACCCCTCCACTTT CASSSTPGASPLHF
11 TRBJ2-5 - - TRBV2 TGTGCCAGCAGTACTCAAGAGACCCAGTACTTC CASSTQETQYF
15 TRBJ2-5 TRBD1 - TRBV3-1/TRBV3-2 TGTGCCAGCAGCCAAGATTTGACAGGGTGGAAGACCCAGTACTTC CASSQDLTGWKTQYF
16 TRBJ2-3 TRBD2 - TRBV6-1 TGTGCCAGCAGTGAGCTTGGCGGGAGCGGCACAGATACGCAGTATTTT CASSELGGSGTDTQYF
15 TRBJ2-6 TRBD1 few TRBV6-5 TGTGCCAGCAGAAGTACAGGGGCCGGGGCCAACGTCCTGACTTTC CASRSTGAGANVLTF
14 TRBJ1-1 - - TRBV5-5 TGTGCCAGCAGCGGTGGGACATTCGGCACTGAAGCTTTCTTT CASSGGTFGTEAFF
16 TRBJ2-3 TRBD2 - TRBV28 TGTGCCAGCAGTGAGGGACTAGCGGGAGTCTCAGATACGCAGTATTTT CASSEGLAGVSDTQYF
16 TRBJ2-6 - - TRBV5-1 TGCGCCAGCAGCTTGTCCGGGAGCTCTGGGGCCAACGTCCTGACTTTC CASSLSGSSGANVLTF
13 TRBJ2-5 - - TRBV18 TGTGCCAGCTCAACGACGACCGGGGAGACCCAGTACTTC CASSTTTGETQYF
15 TRBJ2-3 - - TRBV7-8 TGTGCCAGCAGTTCCGGGACTTCCAACACAGATACGCAGTATTTT CASSSGTSNTDTQYF
15 TRBJ1-3 - - TRBV15 TGTGCCACCAGCAGAGATTTGGGGCCTGGAAACACCATATATTTT CATSRDLGPGNTIYF
15 TRBJ2-3 TRBD2 - TRBV7-2 TGTGCCAGCAGCGCCAGCGGGAGTAGAACAGATACGCAGTATTTT CASSASGSRTDTQYF
16 TRBJ2-3 TRBD2 once TRBV28 TGTGCCAGCAGAGGGACTAGCGGGAGCGGGGATGATACGCAGTATTTT CASRGTSGSGDDTQYF
15 TRBJ2-7 TRBD2 - TRBV10-3 TGTGCCATCAATAGAGAGGCTAGCGGGATTCCCGAGCAGTACTTC CAINREASGIPEQYF
18 TRBJ2-2 - - TRBV14 TGTGCCAGCAGCCAAGATTATGAGCGCCTATTGAACACCGGGGAGCTGTTTTTT CASSQDYERLLNTGELFF
16 TRBJ1-3 TRBD1 - TRBV29-1 TGCAGCGTGGGGGGGGGACAGGCGAGCTCTGGAAACACCATATATTTT CSVGGGQASSGNTIYF
12 TRBJ2-1 TRBD1 - TRBV27 TGTGCCAGCAGTTCCCACGGGACAGGGCAGTTCTTC CASSSHGTGQFF
15 TRBJ2-7 TRBD1 - TRBV30 TGTGCCTGGAGTGTACAGGGGGGAGGTATCAGCGAGCAGTACTTC CAWSVQGGGISEQYF
13 TRBJ2-5 - - TRBV12-3/TRBV12-4 TGTGCCAGCAGCTTTAGCGGCCAAGAGACCCAGTACTTC CASSFSGQETQYF
14 TRBJ1-1 - - TRBV7-9 TGTGCCAGCAGCTTGGCCGGCGGGGAAACTGCAGCTTTCTTT CASSLAGGETAAFF
13 TRBJ2-5 - - TRBV7-2 TGTGCCAGCAGGTTCGGGGGAGAAGAGACCCAGTACTTC CASRFGGEETQYF
14 TRBJ1-4 TRBD1 - TRBV6-5 TGTGCCAGCAGCTCACAGGGGGGACGGGAAAAACTGTTTTTT CASSSQGGREKLFF
12 TRBJ1-2 - - TRBV5-1 TGCGCCAGCAGCCCCGGAGACTATGGCTACACCTTC CASSPGDYGYTF
15 TRBJ2-3 TRBD2 - TRBV6-5 TGTGCCAGCAACGGACTAGCGGGAATGTCAGATACGCAGTATTTT CASNGLAGMSDTQYF
14 TRBJ2-2 TRBD1 once TRBV7-2 TGTGCCAGCAGCGCGGGACAGGGGGCGGGGGAGCTGTTTTTT CASSAGQGAGELFF